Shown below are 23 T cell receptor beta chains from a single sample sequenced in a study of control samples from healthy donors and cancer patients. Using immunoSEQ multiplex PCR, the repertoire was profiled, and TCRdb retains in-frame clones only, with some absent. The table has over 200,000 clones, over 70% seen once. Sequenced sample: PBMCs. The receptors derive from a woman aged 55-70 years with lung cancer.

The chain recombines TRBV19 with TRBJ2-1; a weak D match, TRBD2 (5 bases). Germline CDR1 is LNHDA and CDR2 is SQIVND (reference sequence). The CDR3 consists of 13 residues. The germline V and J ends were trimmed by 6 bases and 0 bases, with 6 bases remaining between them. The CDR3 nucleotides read TGTGCCAGTAGGGGGAGCTCCTACAATGAGCAGTTCTTC. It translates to CASRGSSYNEQFF.

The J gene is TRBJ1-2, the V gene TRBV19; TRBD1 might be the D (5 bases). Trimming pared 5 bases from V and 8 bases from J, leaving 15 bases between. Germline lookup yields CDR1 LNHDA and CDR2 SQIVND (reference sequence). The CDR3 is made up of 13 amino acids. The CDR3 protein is CASSAGGTYGYTF. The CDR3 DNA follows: TGTGCCAGTAGTGCCGGGGGGACGTACGGCTACACCTTC.

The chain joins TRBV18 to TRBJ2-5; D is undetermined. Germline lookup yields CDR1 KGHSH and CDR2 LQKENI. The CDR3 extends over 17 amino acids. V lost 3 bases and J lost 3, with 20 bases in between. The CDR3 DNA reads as TGTGCCAGCTCACCTCGGCCGACTCTAGTCCGAGAAGAGACCCAGTACTTC. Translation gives CASSPRPTLVREETQYF.

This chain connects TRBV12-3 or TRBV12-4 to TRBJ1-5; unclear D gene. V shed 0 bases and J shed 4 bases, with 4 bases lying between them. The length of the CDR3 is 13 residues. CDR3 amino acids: CASSLAPNQPQHF. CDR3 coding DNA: TGTGCCAGCAGTTTAGCGCCTAATCAGCCCCAGCATTTT.

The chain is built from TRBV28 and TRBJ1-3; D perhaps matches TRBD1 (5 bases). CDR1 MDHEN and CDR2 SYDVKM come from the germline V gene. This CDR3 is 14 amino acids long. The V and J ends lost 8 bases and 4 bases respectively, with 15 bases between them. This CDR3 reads CASHDSAGGNTIYF. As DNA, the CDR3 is TGTGCCAGCCATGACAGCGCGGGGGGAAACACCATATATTTT.

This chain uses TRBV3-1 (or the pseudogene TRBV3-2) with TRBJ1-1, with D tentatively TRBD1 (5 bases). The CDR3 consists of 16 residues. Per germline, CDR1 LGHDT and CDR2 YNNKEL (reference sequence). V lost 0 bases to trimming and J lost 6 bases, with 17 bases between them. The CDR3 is CASSQDTRQVGAEAFF. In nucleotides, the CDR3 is TGTGCCAGCAGCCAAGATACCCGCCAAGTAGGGGCTGAAGCTTTCTTT.

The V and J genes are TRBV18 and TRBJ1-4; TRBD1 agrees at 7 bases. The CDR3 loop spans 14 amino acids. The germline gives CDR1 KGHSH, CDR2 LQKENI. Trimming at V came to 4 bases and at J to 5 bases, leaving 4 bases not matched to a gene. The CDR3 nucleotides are TGTGCCAGCTCACGGGACAGCTCCAATGAAAAACTGTTTTTT. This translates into CASSRDSSNEKLFF.

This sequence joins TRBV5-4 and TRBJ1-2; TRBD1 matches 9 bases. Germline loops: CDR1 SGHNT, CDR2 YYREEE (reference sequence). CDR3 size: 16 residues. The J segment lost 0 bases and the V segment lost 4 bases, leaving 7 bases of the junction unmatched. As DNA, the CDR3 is TGTGCCAGCAGCCCTGGACAGGGGCGACCTAACTATGGCTACACCTTC. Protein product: CASSPGQGRPNYGYTF.

Written as DNA, the CDR3 is TGTGCCGTCAAAGGGTCGAACACTGAAGCTTTCTTT. Its translation: CAVKGSNTEAFF. The chain has TRBV24-1 and TRBJ1-1; D unclear. There are 12 residues in the CDR3. The germline gives CDR1 KGHDR, CDR2 SFDVKD. Trimming cost V 12 bases and J 1 base, with 11 bases left between them.

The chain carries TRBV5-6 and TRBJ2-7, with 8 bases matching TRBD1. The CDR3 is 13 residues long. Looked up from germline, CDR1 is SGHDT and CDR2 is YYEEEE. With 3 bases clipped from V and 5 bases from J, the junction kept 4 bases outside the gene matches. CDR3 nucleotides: TGTGCCAGCAGCTCCGACAGGGGCCACGAGCAGTACTTC. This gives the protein CASSSDRGHEQYF.

CDR3 sequence (DNA): TGTGCCAGCAGCACCGGGACTAGCCGGAACAATGAGCAGTTCTTC. Encoded protein: CASSTGTSRNNEQFF. V gene TRBV7-9 combines with J gene TRBJ2-1; TRBD2 aligns across 9 bases. The length of the CDR3 is 15 residues. Trimming at V came to 5 bases and at J to 5 bases, leaving 7 bases not matched to a gene. Germline CDR1 and CDR2: SEHNR and FQNEAQ (reference sequence).

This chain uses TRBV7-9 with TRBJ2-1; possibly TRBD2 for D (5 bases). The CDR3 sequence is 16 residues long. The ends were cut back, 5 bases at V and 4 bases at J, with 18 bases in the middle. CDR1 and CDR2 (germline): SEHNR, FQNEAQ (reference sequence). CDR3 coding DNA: TGTGCCAGCAGCCAACGGGCCCGAGGGCGATACAATGAGCAGTTCTTC. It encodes CASSQRARGRYNEQFF.

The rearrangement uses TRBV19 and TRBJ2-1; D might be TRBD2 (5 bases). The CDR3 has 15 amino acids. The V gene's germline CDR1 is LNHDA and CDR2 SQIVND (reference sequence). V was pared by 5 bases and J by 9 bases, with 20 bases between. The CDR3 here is CASSLGTRNIFEQFF. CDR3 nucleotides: TGTGCCAGTAGTTTAGGCACTAGAAATATCTTTGAGCAGTTCTTC.

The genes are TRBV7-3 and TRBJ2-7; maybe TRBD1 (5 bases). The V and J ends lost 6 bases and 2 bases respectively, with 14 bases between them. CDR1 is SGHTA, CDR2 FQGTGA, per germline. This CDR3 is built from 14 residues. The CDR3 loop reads CASSPSPGPYEQYF. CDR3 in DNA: TGTGCCAGCAGTCCGTCGCCAGGGCCCTACGAGCAGTACTTC.

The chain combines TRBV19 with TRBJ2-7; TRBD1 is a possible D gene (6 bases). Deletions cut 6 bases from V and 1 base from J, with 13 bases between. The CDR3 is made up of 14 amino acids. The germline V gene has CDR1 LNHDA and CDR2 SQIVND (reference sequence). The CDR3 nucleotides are TGTGCCAGTAGGGACCGCAGGGGATCCTACGAGCAGTACTTC. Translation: CASRDRRGSYEQYF.

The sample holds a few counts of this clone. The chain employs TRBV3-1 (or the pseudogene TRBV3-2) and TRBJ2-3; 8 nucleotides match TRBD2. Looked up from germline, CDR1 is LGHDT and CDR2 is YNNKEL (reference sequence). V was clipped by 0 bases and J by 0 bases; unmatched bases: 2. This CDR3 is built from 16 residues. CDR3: CASSQELAVSTDTQYF. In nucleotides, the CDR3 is TGTGCCAGCAGCCAAGAACTAGCGGTCAGCACAGATACGCAGTATTTT.

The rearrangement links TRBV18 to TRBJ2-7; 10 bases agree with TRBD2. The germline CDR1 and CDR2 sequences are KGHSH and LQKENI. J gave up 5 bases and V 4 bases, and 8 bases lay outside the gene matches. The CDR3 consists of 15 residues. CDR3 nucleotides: TGTGCCAGCTCACGGTCTCTAGCGGGAGAGGACGAGCAGTACTTC. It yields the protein CASSRSLAGEDEQYF.

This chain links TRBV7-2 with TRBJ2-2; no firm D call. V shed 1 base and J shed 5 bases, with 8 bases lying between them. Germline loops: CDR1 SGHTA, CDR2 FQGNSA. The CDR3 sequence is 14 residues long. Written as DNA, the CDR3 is TGTGCCAGCAGCTTAGTTGCCCTAACCGGGGAGCTGTTTTTT. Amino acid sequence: CASSLVALTGELFF.

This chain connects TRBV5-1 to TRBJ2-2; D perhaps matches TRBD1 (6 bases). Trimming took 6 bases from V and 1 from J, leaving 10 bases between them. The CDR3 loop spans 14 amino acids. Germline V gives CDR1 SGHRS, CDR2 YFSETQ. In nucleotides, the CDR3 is TGCGCCAGCAACCCGACAGGGAACACCGGGGAGCTGTTTTTT. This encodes CASNPTGNTGELFF. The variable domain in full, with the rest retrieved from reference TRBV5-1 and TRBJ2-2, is KAGVTQTPRYLIKTRGQQVTLSCSPISGHRSVSWYQQTPGQGLQFLFEYFSETQRNKGNFPGRFSGRQFSNSRSEMNVSTLELGDSALYLCASNPTGNTGELFFGEGSRLTVL.

The CDR3 region is CASSKRDGHF. The CDR3 nucleotides are TGTGCCAGCAGCAAAAGGGATGGCCACTTC. This chain joins TRBV21-1 and TRBJ1-2. TRBV21-1 represents a pseudogene. The CDR3 extends over 10 amino acids.

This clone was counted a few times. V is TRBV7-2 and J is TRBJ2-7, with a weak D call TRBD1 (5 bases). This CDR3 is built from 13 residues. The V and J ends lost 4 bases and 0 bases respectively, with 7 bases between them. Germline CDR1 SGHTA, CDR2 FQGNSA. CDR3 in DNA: TGTGCCAGCAGCTCCCAGGGCTCCTACGAGCAGTACTTC. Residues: CASSSQGSYEQYF.

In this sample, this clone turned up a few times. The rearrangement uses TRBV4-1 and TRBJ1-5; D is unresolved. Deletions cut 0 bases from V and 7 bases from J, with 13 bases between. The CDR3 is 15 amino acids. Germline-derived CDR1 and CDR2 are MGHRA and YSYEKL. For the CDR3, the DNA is TGCGCCAGCAGCCAAGATGGCCAGAAGGGCCAGCCCCAGCATTTT. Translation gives CASSQDGQKGQPQHF.

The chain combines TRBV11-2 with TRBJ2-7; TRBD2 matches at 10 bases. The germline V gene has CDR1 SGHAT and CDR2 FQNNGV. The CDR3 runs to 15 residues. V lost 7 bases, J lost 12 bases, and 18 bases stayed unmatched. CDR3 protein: CASTHWESSGRGLYF. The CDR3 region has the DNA TGTGCCAGCACCCATTGGGAGTCTAGCGGGAGAGGTCTGTACTTC.